This T cell receptor (beta chain) was recovered during a study of type 1 regulatory T cells. Study background: This in vitro CD4 product, T-allo10, is enriched for Tr1 cells and alloantigen-specific.

Study-wide results and caveats: Compared with non-type 1 regulatory T cells, type 1 regulatory T cells showed a more restricted TCR repertoire.

Germline CDR1 and CDR2: SGDLS and YYNGEE. Trimming removed 1 base from V and 0 bases from J; junction bases left unmatched: 3. CDR3 size: 16 residues. TCRdb re-called the reads through MiXCR, storing one row per CDR3 protein. There are about 71,000 distinct CDR3 sequences in the sample; around 20% occur only once, and roughly 8% lies in the top ten. This clonotype was seen only a few times. Antigen: not known. The sequence came from a human donor in good health. The chain employs TRBV9 and TRBJ2-1, with 8 bases matching TRBD2. Sequencing was done on a sample of cultured type 1 regulatory T (Tr1) cells, either the whole culture or a sorted fraction (not recorded which). CDR3 nucleotide sequence: TGTGCCAGCAGCGTAACTAGCGGACTCTCCTACAATGAGCAGTTCTTC. Residues: CASSVTSGLSYNEQFF.